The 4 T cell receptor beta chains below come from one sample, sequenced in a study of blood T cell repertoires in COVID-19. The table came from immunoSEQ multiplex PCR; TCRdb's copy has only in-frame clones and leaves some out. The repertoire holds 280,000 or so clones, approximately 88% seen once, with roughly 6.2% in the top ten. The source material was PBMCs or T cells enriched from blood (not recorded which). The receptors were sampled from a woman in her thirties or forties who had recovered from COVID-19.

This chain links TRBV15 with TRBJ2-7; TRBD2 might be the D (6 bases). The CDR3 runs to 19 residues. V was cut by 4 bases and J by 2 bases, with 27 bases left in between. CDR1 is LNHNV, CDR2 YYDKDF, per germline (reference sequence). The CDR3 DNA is TGTGCCACCAGCACCAATCGACGGACTCCGGGACTGGAACCCTACGAGCAGTACTTC. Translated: CATSTNRRTPGLEPYEQYF.

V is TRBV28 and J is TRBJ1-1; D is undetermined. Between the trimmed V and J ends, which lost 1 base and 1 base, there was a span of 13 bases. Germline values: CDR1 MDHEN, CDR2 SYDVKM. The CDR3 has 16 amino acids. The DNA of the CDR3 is TGTGCCAGCAGTTTATTAAACAGCCCCAGGAACACTGAAGCTTTCTTT. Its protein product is CASSLLNSPRNTEAFF.

The CDR3 spells CASSVDLTSGPTGELFF. DNA of the CDR3: TGTGCCAGCAGCGTAGACCTGACTAGCGGACCCACCGGGGAGCTGTTTTTT. The V call is TRBV9, the J call TRBJ2-2; 9 bases map to TRBD2. The CDR3 is made up of 17 amino acids. Trimming cost V 0 bases and J 4 bases; bases outside gene matches: 7. Per the germline V gene, CDR1 is SGDLS and CDR2 is YYNGEE.

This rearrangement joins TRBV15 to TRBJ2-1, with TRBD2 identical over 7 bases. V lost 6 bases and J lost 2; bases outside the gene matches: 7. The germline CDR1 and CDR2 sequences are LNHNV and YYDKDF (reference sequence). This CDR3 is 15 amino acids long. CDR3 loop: CATREAGSAYNEQFF. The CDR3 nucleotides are TGTGCCACCAGGGAAGCGGGGTCCGCCTACAATGAGCAGTTCTTC.